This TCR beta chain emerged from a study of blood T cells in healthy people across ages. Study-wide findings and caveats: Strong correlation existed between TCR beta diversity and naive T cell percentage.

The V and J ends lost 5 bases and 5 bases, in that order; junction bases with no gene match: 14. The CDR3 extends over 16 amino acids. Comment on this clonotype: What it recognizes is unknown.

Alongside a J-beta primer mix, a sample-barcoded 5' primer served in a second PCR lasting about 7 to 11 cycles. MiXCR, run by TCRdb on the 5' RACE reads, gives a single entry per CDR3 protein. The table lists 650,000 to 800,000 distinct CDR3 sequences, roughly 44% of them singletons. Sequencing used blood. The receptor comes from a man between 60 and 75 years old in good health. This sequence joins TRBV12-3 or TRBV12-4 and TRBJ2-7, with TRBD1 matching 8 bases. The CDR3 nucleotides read TGTGCCAGCAGTCCTACTAAACAAACAGGGGGGAACGAGCAGTACTTC. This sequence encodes CASSPTKQTGGNEQYF.